The TCR beta chain under discussion was sequenced for a study of Graves' ophthalmopathy and Graves' hyperthyroidism. Study-wide findings and caveats: Ophthalmopathy versus stable hyperthyroidism: 13-signature model gave 85% to 90% sensitivity, 75% to 82% specificity.

Trimming took 2 bases from V and 7 from J; bases not matched to a gene: 10. The CDR3 runs to 17 residues. Germline V gene lookup returns CDR1 SNHLY and CDR2 FYNNEI. Researchers took RNA transcripts and amplified TCR beta CDR3 regions from them. A first-round RT-PCR used HTBI primers, followed by a second-round multiplex PCR. One entry per CDR3 protein results from TCRdb running MiXCR on the multiplex PCR reads. The sample contains about 500,000 distinct CDR3 sequences, about 35% of which appear only once. In this sample, this clonotype turned up a few times. Its specificity is unknown. The gene calls are TRBV2 and TRBJ2-2; 10 nucleotides agree with TRBD1. This TCR came from an adult man with Graves' hyperthyroidism. Sequenced sample: peripheral blood or thyroid tissue (not recorded which). DNA of the CDR3: TGTGCCAGCAGTGAACAACCGGGACAGGGGACCAACGGGGAGCTGTTTTTT. It encodes CASSEQPGQGTNGELFF.